Presented here are 23 T cell receptor beta chains from one specimen sequenced in a study of graft-versus-host responses after intestinal transplantation. No cognate antigen is known for these TCRs. TCRdb's table, derived via immunoSEQ multiplex PCR, lists solely in-frame clones and lacks some. The sample lists under 150,000 clones; 90% to 95% were seen once. The sequenced sample was unstimulated CD4+ T cells sorted from spleen or lymph node cells, obtained before intestinal transplant. These receptor sequences come from a human donor who received an intestinal transplant.

This clone was recorded once. The rearrangement links TRBV5-1 to TRBJ2-3, with 7 bases matching TRBD2. Germline CDR1 and CDR2: SGHRS and YFSETQ. The CDR3 consists of 16 residues. V lost 0 bases and J lost 4; bases outside the gene matches: 8. The CDR3 reads CASSLVPAGSPDTQYF. As DNA, the CDR3 is TGCGCCAGCAGCTTGGTCCCAGCGGGGAGCCCAGATACGCAGTATTTT.

The rearrangement joins TRBV4-1 to TRBJ2-1; no reliable D call. V gave up 3 bases and J gave up 7 bases, with 10 bases separating them. Per germline, CDR1 MGHRA and CDR2 YSYEKL. The CDR3 spans 13 residues. The CDR3 protein is CASSHPAGNEQFF. CDR3 in DNA: TGCGCCAGCAGCCACCCTGCTGGGAATGAGCAGTTCTTC.

The chain couples TRBV10-3 to TRBJ2-7; 8 bases match TRBD1. With V trimmed by 5 bases and J by 0 bases, 3 bases remained unmatched. Germline CDR1 and CDR2: ENHRY and SYGVKD. This CDR3 has 14 amino acids. In DNA form, the CDR3 reads TGTGCCATCAGTACAGGGGGGCTCTCCTACGAGCAGTACTTC. The encoded protein is CAISTGGLSYEQYF.

The chain joins TRBV27 to TRBJ1-2; the D gene is possibly TRBD1 (6 bases). This CDR3 contains 14 residues. Trimming removed 10 bases from V and 4 bases from J, with 19 bases in between. Germline CDR1 and CDR2: MNHEY and SMNVEV (reference sequence). The CDR3 DNA is TGTGCCACCTCCCCGACAGGTGGGGCCTATGGCTACACCTTC. Its translation: CATSPTGGAYGYTF.

This clone was seen a single time. This rearrangement joins TRBV10-2 to TRBJ1-1; D remains unclear. The CDR3 contains 14 residues. CDR1 and CDR2 from the germline V gene are WSHSY and SAAADI. The germline V and J ends were trimmed by 0 bases and 3 bases, with 8 bases remaining between them. The DNA for the CDR3 is TGCGCCAGCAGTGAGTCGGCCGGGGACACTGAAGCTTTCTTT. Translation gives CASSESAGDTEAFF.

This chain uses TRBV5-6 with TRBJ1-5, with TRBD1 as a possible D gene (5 bases). The length of the CDR3 is 16 residues. The V end lost 4 bases, the J end lost 1 base, and 15 bases lay between the germline ends. CDR1 is SGHDT and CDR2 is YYEEEE in the germline V gene. This CDR3 is CASSRGTFGSNQPQHF. The DNA for the CDR3 is TGTGCCAGCAGCCGCGGGACTTTTGGAAGCAATCAGCCCCAGCATTTT.

Details on this clone: A read error may produce the germline difference seen at one junction end. The chain carries TRBV19 and TRBJ1-5; D unresolved. The CDR3 is made up of 14 amino acids. From germline, CDR1 is LNHDA and CDR2 SQIVND (reference sequence). The CDR3 DNA is TGTGCCAGTAAAATGCTTATGAGCACTCAGCCCCAGCATTTT. Protein product: CASKMLMSTQPQHF.

V is TRBV11-2 and J is TRBJ2-7; TRBD2 agrees at 16 bases. Looked up from germline, CDR1 is SGHAT and CDR2 is FQNNGV. The CDR3 has 14 residues. Trimming cost V 8 bases and J 6 bases; bases outside gene matches: 4. The DNA for the CDR3 is TGTGCCAGCGCGGGGACTAGCGGGGGGGTCGAGCAGTACTTC. Residues: CASAGTSGGVEQYF.

A word on this clone: Other DNA sequences from this sample encode an identical CDR3 as well. This chain uses TRBV7-2 with TRBJ1-2; no definite D call. The CDR3 extends over 15 amino acids. Trimming removed 6 bases at V and 3 bases at J, with 17 bases between. The germline V gene has CDR1 SGHTA and CDR2 FQGNSA. The DNA of the CDR3 is TGTGCCAGCAGTCGGGATAGAGGCAGTTACTATGGCTACACCTTC. Encoded protein: CASSRDRGSYYGYTF.

The chain recombines TRBV7-6 with TRBJ1-1; the D is unclear. CDR3 length equals 13 residues. V was shortened by 6 bases and J by 1 base, with 9 bases between the two germline ends. The germline V gene has CDR1 SGHVS and CDR2 FNYEAQ. The CDR3: CASRGMGNTEAFF. The DNA for the CDR3 is TGTGCCAGCAGGGGAATGGGGAACACTGAAGCTTTCTTT.

CDR3 amino acids: CASSTGWAGNTIYF. CDR3 DNA sequence: TGTGCCAGTAGTACAGGATGGGCGGGAAACACCATATATTTT. V and J are TRBV19 and TRBJ1-3, with D unclear. V was pared by 4 bases and J by 4 bases, with 11 bases between. The germline V gene has CDR1 LNHDA and CDR2 SQIVND (reference sequence). CDR3 length equals 14 residues.

Notes on this clone: The sample carries other DNA sequences with the same CDR3. The chain has TRBV6-1 and TRBJ1-2; D unclear. V was pared by 5 bases and J by 0 bases, with 13 bases between. The CDR3 sequence is 15 residues long. The germline CDR1 and CDR2 sequences are MNHNS and SASEGT. The CDR3 sequence is CASSPSPSTNYGYTF. The CDR3 nucleotides read TGTGCCAGCAGTCCCTCCCCGTCCACTAACTATGGCTACACCTTC.

The chain uses TRBV18 and TRBJ1-2; TRBD1 is a possible D gene (5 bases). CDR1 and CDR2 (germline): KGHSH, LQKENI. The CDR3 is 13 amino acids. V was shortened by 3 bases and J by 11 bases, with 16 bases between the two germline ends. CDR3 protein: CASSPGAAPQYTF. In DNA form, the CDR3 reads TGTGCCAGCTCACCCGGGGCAGCCCCTCAGTACACCTTC.

The V and J genes are TRBV29-1 and TRBJ1-4, with 9 nucleotides matching TRBD1. The germline gives CDR1 SQVTM, CDR2 ANQGSEA. With 5 bases clipped from V and 0 bases from J, the junction kept 19 bases outside the gene matches. This CDR3 contains 20 residues. Written as DNA, the CDR3 is TGCAGCGTTCTGTCCCGGGACAGGGACAGATGGGCTACAACTAATGAAAAACTGTTTTTT. Its translation is CSVLSRDRDRWATTNEKLFF.

The J gene is TRBJ1-2, the V gene TRBV10-1; D not certain. With 2 bases removed from V and 3 bases from J, the gap between germline ends came to 7 bases. Germline CDR1 and CDR2: WNHNN and SYGVQD (reference sequence). This CDR3 contains 13 residues. The CDR3 DNA reads as TGCGCCAGCAGTGAGGGAACCGACTATGGCTACACCTTC. As protein: CASSEGTDYGYTF.

The chain is built from TRBV5-1 and TRBJ2-7; perhaps D is TRBD1 or TRBD2 (6 bases each). The CDR3 consists of 15 residues. Germline V gene data show CDR1 as SGHRS and CDR2 as YFSETQ. The V and J ends lost 4 bases and 1 base respectively, with 15 bases between them. The CDR3 DNA reads TGCGCCAGCAGCCCTACTCAGGGGAGGTCCTACGAGCAGTACTTC. Its protein is CASSPTQGRSYEQYF.

The chain joins TRBV19 to TRBJ2-7, with D possibly matching TRBD2 (8 bases). This CDR3 has 15 amino acids. From germline, CDR1 is LNHDA and CDR2 SQIVND (reference sequence). The V and J ends lost 4 bases and 1 base respectively, with 14 bases between them. The CDR3 region is CASSSGGTASYEQYF. The CDR3 DNA follows: TGTGCCAGTAGTAGCGGGGGGACAGCGTCCTACGAGCAGTACTTC.

This chain joins TRBV2 and TRBJ2-6; 9 positions match TRBD2. Per germline, CDR1 SNHLY and CDR2 FYNNEI. This CDR3 is built from 16 residues. V lost 8 bases to trimming and J lost 4 bases; unmatched junction nucleotides: 9. CDR3 sequence reads: CASGAGGNSGANVLTF. CDR3 DNA: TGTGCCAGCGGGGCGGGGGGGAATTCCGGGGCCAACGTCCTGACTTTC. Supplemented by reference TRBV2 and TRBJ2-6, the full variable domain reads EPEVTQTPSHQVTQMGQEVILRCVPISNHLYFYWYRQILGQKVEFLVSFYNNEISEKSEIFDDQFSVERPDGSNFTLKIRSTKLEDSAMYFCASGAGGNSGANVLTFGAGSRLTVL.

CDR3 nucleotides: TGTGCCAGCTCACCCGTCCCTTCAGATACGCAGTATTTT. Protein: CASSPVPSDTQYF. This chain connects TRBV18 to TRBJ2-3, with no clear D. CDR3 length: 13 residues. Trimming removed 3 bases from V and 4 bases from J, with 8 bases in between. Germline-derived CDR1 and CDR2 are KGHSH and LQKENI.

The V call is TRBV18, the J call TRBJ1-2; 8 bases agree with TRBD1. The V gene's germline CDR1 is KGHSH and CDR2 LQKENI. With 0 bases clipped from V and 4 bases from J, the junction kept 4 bases outside the gene matches. The CDR3 loop spans 15 amino acids. The CDR3: CASSPPGGQAYGYTF. As DNA, the CDR3 is TGTGCCAGCTCACCACCGGGGGGACAGGCCTATGGCTACACCTTC.

The V gene is TRBV7-8, the J gene TRBJ1-6; D possibly corresponds to TRBD1 (5 bases). The V gene lost 1 base and the J gene lost 12 bases, with 16 bases spanning the gap. There are 15 residues in the CDR3. Germline CDR1 and CDR2: SGHVS and FQNEAQ. The CDR3, as DNA: TGTGCCAGCAGCTTAGTTCTGGCAGGGCATCGACCCCTCCACTTT. Its protein is CASSLVLAGHRPLHF.

The rearrangement joins TRBV4-1 to TRBJ2-2; no reliable D call. Germline CDR1 reads MGHRA; CDR2 reads YSYEKL. The length of the CDR3 is 14 residues. Trimming took off 0 bases at V and 4 bases at J, with 6 bases between the two ends. This CDR3 is CASSQDRRTGELFF. The CDR3 nucleotides are TGCGCCAGCAGCCAAGATCGTCGCACCGGGGAGCTGTTTTTT.

The sample holds a few counts of this clone. The chain has TRBV4-2 and TRBJ1-5; D not resolved. The germline V gene has CDR1 LGHNA and CDR2 YNFKEQ. The CDR3 runs to 15 residues. V was shortened by 3 bases and J by 6 bases, with 15 bases between the two germline ends. CDR3 coding DNA: TGTGCCAGCAGCCAGAGTGCGGGGTTGAGTCAGCCCCAGCATTTT. This sequence encodes CASSQSAGLSQPQHF.